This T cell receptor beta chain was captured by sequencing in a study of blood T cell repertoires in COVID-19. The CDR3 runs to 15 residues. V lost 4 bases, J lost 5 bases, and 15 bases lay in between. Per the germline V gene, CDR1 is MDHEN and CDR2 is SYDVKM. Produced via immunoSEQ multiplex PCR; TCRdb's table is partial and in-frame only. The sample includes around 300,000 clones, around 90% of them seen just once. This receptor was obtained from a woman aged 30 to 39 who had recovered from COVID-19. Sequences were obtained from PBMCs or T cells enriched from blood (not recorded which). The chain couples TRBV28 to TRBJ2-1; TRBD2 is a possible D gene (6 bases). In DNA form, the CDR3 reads TGTGCCAGCAGTTCAATGGGAGGACCCAACAATGAGCAGTTCTTC. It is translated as CASSSMGGPNNEQFF.